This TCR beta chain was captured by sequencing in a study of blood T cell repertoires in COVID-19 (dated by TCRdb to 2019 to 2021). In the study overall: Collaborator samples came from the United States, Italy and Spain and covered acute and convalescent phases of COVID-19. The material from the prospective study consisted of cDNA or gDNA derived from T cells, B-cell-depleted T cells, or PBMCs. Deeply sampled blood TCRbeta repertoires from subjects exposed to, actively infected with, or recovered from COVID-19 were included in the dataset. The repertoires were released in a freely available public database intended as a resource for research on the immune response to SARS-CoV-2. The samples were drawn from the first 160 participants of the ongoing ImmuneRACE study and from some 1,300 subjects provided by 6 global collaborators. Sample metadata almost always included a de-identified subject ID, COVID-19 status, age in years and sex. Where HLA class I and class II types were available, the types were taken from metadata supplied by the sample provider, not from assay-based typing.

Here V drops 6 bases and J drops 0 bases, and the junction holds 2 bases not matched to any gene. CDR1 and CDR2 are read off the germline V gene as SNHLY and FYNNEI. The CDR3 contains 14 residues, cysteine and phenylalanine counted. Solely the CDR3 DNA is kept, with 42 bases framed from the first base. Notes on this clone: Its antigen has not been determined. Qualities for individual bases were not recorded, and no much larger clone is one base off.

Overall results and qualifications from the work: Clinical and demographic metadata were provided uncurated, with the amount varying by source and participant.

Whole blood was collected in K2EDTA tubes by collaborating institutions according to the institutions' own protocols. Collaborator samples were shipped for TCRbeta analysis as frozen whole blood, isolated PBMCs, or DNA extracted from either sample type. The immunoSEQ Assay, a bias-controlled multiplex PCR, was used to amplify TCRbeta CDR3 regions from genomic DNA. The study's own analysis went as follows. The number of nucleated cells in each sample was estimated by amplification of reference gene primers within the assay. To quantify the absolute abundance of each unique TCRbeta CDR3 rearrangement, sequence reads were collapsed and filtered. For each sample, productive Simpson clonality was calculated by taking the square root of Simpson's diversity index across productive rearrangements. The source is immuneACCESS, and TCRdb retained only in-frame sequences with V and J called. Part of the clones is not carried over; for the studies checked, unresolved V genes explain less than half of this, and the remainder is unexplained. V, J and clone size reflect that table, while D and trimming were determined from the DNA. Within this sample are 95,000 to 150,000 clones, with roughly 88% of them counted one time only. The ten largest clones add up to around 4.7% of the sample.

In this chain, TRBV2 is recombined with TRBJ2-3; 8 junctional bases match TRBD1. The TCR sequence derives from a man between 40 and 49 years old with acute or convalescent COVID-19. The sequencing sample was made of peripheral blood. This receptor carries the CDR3 CASRDRVSTDTQYF. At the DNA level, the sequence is TGTGCCAGCAGGGACAGGGTCAGCACAGATACGCAGTATTTT.